This T cell receptor (beta chain) was documented in a study of metastatic and nonmetastatic thyroid tumors. Until they underwent thyroid surgery, no patient had received any treatment. This clone occurred many times. The V segment lost 4 bases and the J segment 7 bases; nucleotides outside the gene matches: 6. This CDR3 has 14 residues. Germline CDR1 is SGHNT and CDR2 is YYREEE (reference sequence). Using MiXCR, TCRdb reanalyzed the PCR reads. The sample lists tens of thousands of clones; roughly 25% were seen once. Sequenced input: blood. V and J are TRBV5-4 and TRBJ2-1, with 9 positions matching TRBD1. The TCR sequence derives from a female donor with papillary thyroid cancer or a benign thyroid nodule (not recorded which). Some clones in this sample may be carry-over from other donors' samples. The CDR3 sequence is CASSPGQGLNEQFF. Written as DNA, the CDR3 is TGTGCCAGCAGCCCAGGACAGGGGTTGAATGAGCAGTTCTTC.